This TCR beta chain was recorded in a study of T-cell memory formation after mild COVID-19. Looking at the study overall: Among the donors, TCR clusters were largely specific to each donor.

Germline V gene data show CDR1 as DFQATT and CDR2 as SNEGSKA (reference sequence). With V trimmed by 1 base and J by 4 bases, 8 bases remained unmatched. This CDR3 has 17 amino acids. Employing constant-segment primers, 5'RACE generated TCR alpha and TCR beta cDNA libraries bearing sample barcodes and UMIs. TCRdb reprocessed the 5' RACE reads with MiXCR, giving one entry per CDR3 protein. The table has approximately 250,000 distinct CDR3 sequences, 16% seen once; the top ten hold roughly 20%. Study-level results: Clones contracting day 15 to 85 were balanced CD4/CD8; later expanders leaned CD4+.

As concerns this clonotype: The antigen is not known.

The clonotype comes from a young man who had mild COVID-19 (a few samples of this study predate the infection). Cell type and time point are not known. J is TRBJ2-7 and V is TRBV20-1; TRBD2 aligns across 15 bases. Source material: PBMCs or a T cell subset sorted from them (not recorded which). This chain's CDR3 is CSARGFGTSGGTYEQYF. CDR3 coding DNA: TGCAGTGCTAGAGGCTTCGGGACTAGCGGGGGGACGTACGAGCAGTACTTC.